The entry that follows covers one TCR beta chain sequence. Antigen unknown. Next came a second PCR, run for about 6 to 11 cycles, which used a sample-barcoded 5' primer along with a J-beta primer mix. TCRdb used MiXCR to reprocess the 5' RACE reads, holding one entry per CDR3 protein. The sample lists 780,000 or so distinct CDR3 sequences; approximately 60% were seen once. This sample is drawn from a study of blood T cells in healthy people across ages. Findings of the study overall: Significant beta diversity loss was already apparent by age roughly 40, declining roughly linearly. The donors' CMV status was not determined, possibly confounding changes in expanded clonotypes.

Germline trimming cut 1 base from V and 8 bases from J; bases unmatched to any gene: 3. Germline V gene lookup returns CDR1 MGHDK and CDR2 SYGVNS. The CDR3 runs to 15 residues. The chain links TRBV25-1 to TRBJ1-6; 9 nucleotides agree with TRBD1. The TCR comes from a man in his forties in good health. Sequenced input: blood. CDR3 sequence (DNA): TGTGCCAGCAGTGAATTTCGGACAGGGGATTCACCCCTCCACTTT. It codes for CASSEFRTGDSPLHF.